This T cell receptor beta chain derives from a study of T cells in localized non-small cell lung cancer. This clone showed up just a few times. The assay was immunoSEQ multiplex PCR, and TCRdb's table has in-frame clones only and misses some. The sample lists about 650 clones, roughly 25% occurring once. The specimen comprised normal lung tissue next to the tumor, sampled before any cancer treatment. The origin of this receptor is a male donor older than 55 with stage III lung adenocarcinoma.

The CDR3 nucleotides are TGTGCCAGCAGCGCCGTTTTGGGGGGGGCGACAGATACGCAGTATTTT. Its protein product is CASSAVLGGATDTQYF. The chain uses TRBV11-3 and TRBJ2-3, with a possible D match to TRBD2 (7 bases). Looked up from germline, CDR1 is SGHNT and CDR2 is YENEEA. Deletions cut 5 bases from V and 3 bases from J, with 18 bases between. The CDR3 sequence is 16 residues long.